The entry below describes one TCR beta chain. Antigen specificity is unknown. This record belongs to a study of neoadjuvant anti-PD-1 for oral cavity cancer. Turning to the study itself: Patients without progression got a fourth dose around day 43.

Noted time point: after neoadjuvant nivolumab, at surgical resection. Stage II-IVA oral cavity squamous cell carcinoma was new and untreated by systemic or radiation therapy. Blood cells were analyzed directly, without culture or expansion. Trimming stripped 6 bases from V and 2 bases from J, with 10 bases between. CDR1 and CDR2 (germline): KGHSH, LQKENI. This CDR3 is built from 13 residues. Study findings and constraints: PBMC Gini-index clonality exceeded responders' in non-responders post-nivolumab.

Data came from immunoSEQ multiplex PCR; TCRdb stores just in-frame clones and leaves some out. The sample includes about 32,000 clones, 80% of them seen just once. This specimen consisted of PBMCs, obtained after nivolumab (anti-PD-1) treatment. This TCR was recovered from a person between 40 and 85 years old with oral cavity squamous cell carcinoma. The rearrangement links TRBV18 to TRBJ1-1, with D perhaps matching TRBD1 (5 bases). The CDR3: CASSYGANTEAFF. Written as DNA, the CDR3 is TGTGCCAGCTCTTATGGGGCTAACACTGAAGCTTTCTTT. Full variable domain (missing parts from reference TRBV18 and TRBJ1-1): NAGVMQNPRHLVRRRGQEARLRCSPMKGHSHVYWYRQLPEEGLKFMVYLQKENIIDESGMPKERFSAEFPKEGPSILRIQQVVRGDSAAYFCASSYGANTEAFFGQGTRLTVV.